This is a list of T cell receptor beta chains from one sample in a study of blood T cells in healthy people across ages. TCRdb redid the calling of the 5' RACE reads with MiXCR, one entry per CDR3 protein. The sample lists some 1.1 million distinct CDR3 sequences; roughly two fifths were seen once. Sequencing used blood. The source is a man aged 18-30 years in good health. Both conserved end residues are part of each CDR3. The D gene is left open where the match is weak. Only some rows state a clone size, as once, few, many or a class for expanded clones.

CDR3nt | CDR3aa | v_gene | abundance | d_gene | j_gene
TGTGCCAGCAGCCAAGATGGGGGGGTGGCTCAGCCCCAGCATTTT | CASSQDGGVAQPQHF | TRBV3-1 | NA | NA | TRBJ1-5
TGTGCCAGCAGCTTAGAGGTGGCTGCTCGCGAGCAGTACTTC | CASSLEVAAREQYF | TRBV7-8 | NA | NA | TRBJ2-7
TGTGCCAGCAGCCGCAGGTCAGAGAGCTCCTATAATTCACCCCTCCACTTT | CASSRRSESSYNSPLHF | TRBV5-6 | NA | NA | TRBJ1-6
TGTGCCAGCAGTACCTACAATGAGCAGTTCTTC | CASSTYNEQFF | TRBV19 | many | NA | TRBJ2-1
TGCGCCAGCAGCTTAGAAGGGGGCATCAGTCTTGAGCAGTACTTC | CASSLEGGISLEQYF | TRBV5-1 | NA | TRBD1 | TRBJ2-7
TGCAGTGTTAGTAGGGGTGGAATCTACGAGCAGTACTTC | CSVSRGGIYEQYF | TRBV20-1 | NA | NA | TRBJ2-7
TGCAGTGCTAGAGGGGGGACCTACTTAGACACTGAAGCTTTCTTT | CSARGGTYLDTEAFF | TRBV20-1 | few | NA | TRBJ1-1
TGCAGCGTTGGACGGGACAATCAGCCCCAGCATTTT | CSVGRDNQPQHF | TRBV29-1 | few | NA | TRBJ1-5
TGTGCCAGCAGCCCCGGGGTAGTCGGTGAGCAGTTCTTC | CASSPGVVGEQFF | TRBV3-1 | NA | NA | TRBJ2-1
TGTGCCAGCAGTGGCCTCGGTACGCAGTATTTT | CASSGLGTQYF | TRBV6-2/TRBV6-3 | NA | NA | TRBJ2-3
TGTGCCAGCAGTTCACGCCACGCTACTAGCGGGGGATCAGATACGCAGTATTTT | CASSSRHATSGGSDTQYF | TRBV27 | NA | TRBD2 | TRBJ2-3
TGTGCCAGCAGTGAACACTCCCTCTACGAGCAGTACTTC | CASSEHSLYEQYF | TRBV2 | NA | NA | TRBJ2-7
TGCGCCAGCAGCCAAGGCCTCGGGACTAGCCCTCTATTGGGCAATGGGCAGTTCTTC | CASSQGLGTSPLLGNGQFF | TRBV4-3 | NA | TRBD2 | TRBJ2-1
TGCAGTGCTGGTGGTGGGGACAGCCACTTCCCCGGGGAGCTGTTTTTT | CSAGGGDSHFPGELFF | TRBV20-1 | NA | TRBD1 | TRBJ2-2
TGTGCCAGCAGTTACGGTCTGGCTTTTAACACCGGGGAGCTGTTTTTT | CASSYGLAFNTGELFF | TRBV6-5 | NA | NA | TRBJ2-2
TGTGCCAGCAGTTTCCGGGACAGGGACTCCTACGAGCAGTACTTC | CASSFRDRDSYEQYF | TRBV6-5 | NA | TRBD1 | TRBJ2-7
TGTGCCATCAGCCCTCCAGGGCGCCCCACAGATACGCAGTATTTT | CAISPPGRPTDTQYF | TRBV10-3 | few | NA | TRBJ2-3
TGCAGTGCTAGTGATGGGGGTAGCGTTGGCAATGAGCAGTTCTTC | CSASDGGSVGNEQFF | TRBV20-1 | NA | NA | TRBJ2-1
TGCGCCAGCAGCTTGGACGGGATGGAAAATGAAAAACTGTTTTTT | CASSLDGMENEKLFF | TRBV5-1 | once | NA | TRBJ1-4
TGTGCCAGCAGCCCCAATATCCCTAGGTCGGACACCGGGGAGCTGTTTTTT | CASSPNIPRSDTGELFF | TRBV11-3 | NA | NA | TRBJ2-2
TGTGCCAGCAGCGATCCGGCAACCTACGAGCAGTACTTC | CASSDPATYEQYF | TRBV9 | NA | NA | TRBJ2-7
TGCAGTGCTGCGGACAGCGGTACAGAGACCCAGTACTTC | CSAADSGTETQYF | TRBV20-1 | NA | NA | TRBJ2-5
TGTGCCAGCAGTCCCGAGGCGGGGAACACTGAAGCTTTCTTT | CASSPEAGNTEAFF | TRBV27 | NA | NA | TRBJ1-1
TGCAGTGCTAGGCCCCCTGGGGGCGGGGACTATGGCTACACCTTC | CSARPPGGGDYGYTF | TRBV20-1 | NA | NA | TRBJ1-2
TGTGCCAGCAGCGCGGGACGGGCGAACACTGAAGCTTTCTTT | CASSAGRANTEAFF | TRBV9 | NA | NA | TRBJ1-1
TGTGCCAGCAGCTTACCTTCACTAGCGGGGGGACCCTTTGAGGATACGCAGTATTTT | CASSLPSLAGGPFEDTQYF | TRBV7-2 | NA | TRBD2 | TRBJ2-3
TGCGCCAGCAGCCGAAGCGGGGGGGCTATAGATGAGCAGTTCTTC | CASSRSGGAIDEQFF | TRBV4-3 | NA | TRBD2 | TRBJ2-1
TGTGCCAGCAGCCAGGACGCCGGACCCATATATTTT | CASSQDAGPIYF | TRBV4-2 | NA | NA | TRBJ1-3
TGTGCCAGCAGCTTCGACAGGCTCAACACCGGGGAGCTGTTTTTT | CASSFDRLNTGELFF | TRBV7-2 | NA | NA | TRBJ2-2
TGTGCCAGCAGTTCCCGGACTAGCGGTATTTACCAAGAGACCCAGTACTTC | CASSSRTSGIYQETQYF | TRBV6-5 | few | TRBD2 | TRBJ2-5
TGTGCCAGCTCACCACCGGGACAGTACAATGAAAAACTGTTTTTT | CASSPPGQYNEKLFF | TRBV18 | few | TRBD1 | TRBJ1-4
TGTGCCAGCAGCTCCAGCTACAATGAGCAGTACTTC | CASSSSYNEQYF | TRBV7-9 | few | NA | TRBJ2-7
TGTGCCAGCAGCTTAGGAACGGCGGGAGGGCCATTGTACGAGCAGTACTTC | CASSLGTAGGPLYEQYF | TRBV11-2 | NA | TRBD2 | TRBJ2-7
TGCAGTGCTAGAGAGGTGAAAGTTTTGAACACTGAAGCTTTCTTT | CSAREVKVLNTEAFF | TRBV20-1 | NA | NA | TRBJ1-1
TGCAGTGCTAACGAGGGACACAACACTGAAGCTTTCTTT | CSANEGHNTEAFF | TRBV20-1 | few | NA | TRBJ1-1
TGTGCCAGCAGTTTCGACGGAACTGGACAGCCCCAGCATTTT | CASSFDGTGQPQHF | TRBV6-5 | NA | NA | TRBJ1-5
TGTGCCAGCAGCTTGGCAGCTGGGGAGACAGGGGATGCTTTCTTT | CASSLAAGETGDAFF | TRBV7-2 | once | TRBD1 | TRBJ1-1
TGTGCCAGCAGTTTTTCGGGGGCTAGGGAACTGTTTTTT | CASSFSGARELFF | TRBV12-3/TRBV12-4 | NA | NA | TRBJ1-4
TGCAGTGCTAGCCCGTGGCAGGGTAACACCGGGGAGCTGTTTTTT | CSASPWQGNTGELFF | TRBV20-1 | NA | NA | TRBJ2-2
TGTGCCAGCAGTAACGGGCGAGGGGTGGGTCAGCCCCAGCATTTT | CASSNGRGVGQPQHF | TRBV27 | NA | NA | TRBJ1-5
TGTGCCAGCAGCCAAGATCGTGGGGGGTTCTACGAGCAGTACTTC | CASSQDRGGFYEQYF | TRBV3-1 | few | NA | TRBJ2-7
TGTGCCAGCAACGAATTACAGGGGGCGATTTCTGGGGCCAACGTCCTGACTTTC | CASNELQGAISGANVLTF | TRBV7-9 | NA | TRBD1 | TRBJ2-6